Presented here are 3 T cell receptor beta chains from one specimen sequenced in a study of shared clonotypes between healthy human individuals. Naive CD8 cells, CD45RO-negative and positively selected for CCR7, excluded terminally differentiated effector memory CD45RA+ cells. The protocol was immunoSEQ multiplex PCR, while the TCRdb copy is restricted to in-frame clones and leaves out a portion. The table records about 2.1 million clones, roughly 95% of them present only once. Sequencing was done on a sample of naive CD8+ T cells from PBMCs. The receptors were sampled from a man younger than 30 in good health. Some clones in this sample may be carry-over from other donors' samples.

This chain joins TRBV4-2 and TRBJ2-1; 10 bases fit TRBD2. CDR3 length: 15 amino acids. V was clipped by 6 bases and J by 6 bases; unmatched bases: 8. Germline V CDR1 and CDR2: LGHNA, YNFKEQ. CDR3 amino acids: CASRLLAGEINEQFF. The CDR3 DNA reads as TGTGCCAGCAGACTGCTAGCGGGAGAGATCAATGAGCAGTTCTTC.

The chain is built from TRBV6-5 and TRBJ1-2; D not resolved. CDR1 and CDR2 from the germline V gene are MNHEY and SVGAGI. CDR3 length: 12 amino acids. Between the trimmed V and J ends, which lost 5 bases and 3 bases, there was a span of 7 bases. The CDR3 DNA is TGTGCCAGCAGTATGGGAGACTATGGCTACACCTTC. It codes for CASSMGDYGYTF.

This rearrangement joins TRBV11-2 to TRBJ2-3; D possibly corresponds to TRBD2 (5 bases). Between the trimmed V and J ends, which lost 0 bases and 0 bases, there was a span of 13 bases. Per germline, CDR1 SGHAT and CDR2 FQNNGV. The CDR3 loop spans 17 amino acids. As DNA, the CDR3 is TGTGCCAGCAGCTTAGATGGGATAGCGCTAAGCACAGATACGCAGTATTTT. It specifies CASSLDGIALSTDTQYF.